These 32 T cell receptor beta chains came from one sample sequenced in a study of shared clonotypes between healthy human individuals. Libraries were prepared by immunoSEQ multiplex PCR; TCRdb keeps only in-frame clonotypes and omits some of them. This sample carries more than 2,000,000 clones, approximately 93% of them seen once, and the ten largest clones take 0.39%. The specimen sequenced was naive CD4+ T cells from PBMCs. Subset denoted: CD45RA+ positively selected. These receptor sequences come from a young man in good health. Some clones in this sample may be carry-over from other donors' samples.

This CDR3 reads CASSFASGPRGTQYF. Here the CDR3 DNA reads TGTGCCAGCAGTTTCGCTAGCGGACCCAGGGGTACGCAGTATTTT. This chain connects TRBV27 to TRBJ2-3; possibly TRBD2 for D (7 bases). Trimming stripped 3 bases from V and 8 bases from J, with 18 bases between. CDR1 and CDR2 from the germline V gene are MNHEY and SMNVEV (reference sequence). This CDR3 has 15 amino acids.

V usage is TRBV30 and J usage is TRBJ2-1, with 8 bases that match TRBD2. After removal of 0 bases from V and 6 bases from J, the junction contained 4 bases not matched to a gene. Germline V lookup: CDR1 GTSNPN, CDR2 SVGIG (reference sequence). The CDR3 consists of 14 residues. The CDR3 spells CAWSVGTSGNEQFF. DNA of the CDR3: TGTGCCTGGAGTGTAGGGACTAGTGGCAATGAGCAGTTCTTC.

The chain links TRBV11-3 to TRBJ1-1; a possible D gene is TRBD1 (5 bases). The CDR3 covers 15 residues. Germline CDR1 is SGHNT and CDR2 is YENEEA. With 3 bases removed from V and 1 base from J, the gap between germline ends came to 12 bases. The CDR3 nucleotides are TGTGCCAGCAGCTTGGGGGGGAGGGAGAACACTGAAGCTTTCTTT. The encoded protein is CASSLGGRENTEAFF.

The rearrangement joins TRBV19 to TRBJ2-7; 7 bases align to TRBD1. The germline CDR1 and CDR2 sequences are LNHDA and SQIVND (reference sequence). The CDR3 loop spans 14 amino acids. Trimming took 3 bases from V and 4 from J; bases not matched to a gene: 6. CDR3: CASSIGTEKYEQYF. The CDR3 DNA is TGTGCCAGTAGTATTGGGACAGAAAAGTACGAGCAGTACTTC.

This chain joins TRBV7-9 and TRBJ2-1; TRBD2 matches at 9 bases. This CDR3 spans 16 amino acids. Trimming removed 2 bases from V and 6 bases from J; junction bases left unmatched: 8. Germline lookup yields CDR1 SEHNR and CDR2 FQNEAQ (reference sequence). Written as DNA, the CDR3 is TGTGCCAGCAGCTTAAGGGCTAGCGGGATCGGCAATGAGCAGTTCTTC. Encoded protein: CASSLRASGIGNEQFF.

This sequence joins TRBV5-1 and TRBJ2-1, with D possibly TRBD2 on 5 matching bases. The CDR3 runs 15 residues. Trimming took off 7 bases at V and 0 bases at J, with 14 bases between the two ends. Germline V gives CDR1 SGHRS, CDR2 YFSETQ. CDR3 sequence: CASGETPSSYNEQFF. The CDR3 coding sequence is TGCGCCAGCGGGGAGACTCCTAGCTCCTACAATGAGCAGTTCTTC.

Concerning this clone: Other DNA sequences within the sample encode an identical CDR3. The V gene is TRBV6-5, the J gene TRBJ1-3; D call uncertain. V dropped 0 bases and J dropped 4 bases, with 10 bases sitting between them. CDR1 MNHEY and CDR2 SVGAGI come from the germline V gene. The CDR3 is made up of 15 amino acids. The CDR3 protein is CASSYSIGSGNTIYF. CDR3 in DNA: TGTGCCAGCAGTTACTCGATAGGGTCCGGAAACACCATATATTTT.

The V gene is TRBV2, the J gene TRBJ2-7; tentatively, D is TRBD1 or TRBD2 (5 bases each). Trimming removed 10 bases from V and 5 bases from J, with 18 bases in between. CDR1 SNHLY and CDR2 FYNNEI come from the germline V gene. CDR3 length: 13 amino acids. The CDR3 reads CATRTGPWDEQYF. The CDR3 bases are TGTGCCACCAGGACGGGACCCTGGGACGAGCAGTACTTC.

The chain carries TRBV19 and TRBJ1-5; TRBD1 might be the D (6 bases). Trimming took off 8 bases at V and 4 bases at J, with 15 bases between the two ends. CDR1 and CDR2 from the germline V gene are LNHDA and SQIVND (reference sequence). The CDR3 consists of 14 residues. CDR3 nucleotide sequence: TGTGCCAGTGCCTCGGGGGGGCGGAATCAGCCCCAGCATTTT. Its protein is CASASGGRNQPQHF. The full variable domain, rest sourced from reference TRBV19 and TRBJ1-5, is DGGITQSPKYLFRKEGQNVTLSCEQNLNHDAMYWYRQDPGQGLRLIYYSQIVNDFQKGDIAEGYSVSREKKESFPLTVTSAQKNPTAFYLCASASGGRNQPQHFGDGTRLSIL.

The chain carries TRBV7-9 and TRBJ2-6, with TRBD1 matching over 9 bases. Germline V gene sequence: CDR1 SEHNR, CDR2 FQNEAQ (reference sequence). The ends lost 1 base at V and 2 bases at J; junction bases unmatched: 0. The CDR3 consists of 16 residues. The CDR3, as DNA: TGTGCCAGCAGCTTAGGACAGGGGGCTGGGGCCAACGTCCTGACTTTC. It yields the protein CASSLGQGAGANVLTF.

This clone was observed once. V usage is TRBV28 and J usage is TRBJ2-4, with D perhaps being TRBD1 or TRBD2 (5 bases each). Germline CDR1 and CDR2: MDHEN and SYDVKM. The length of the CDR3 is 13 residues. The V gene lost 6 bases and the J gene lost 6 bases, with 12 bases spanning the gap. CDR3 sequence reads: CASRAGTTNIQYF. CDR3 nucleotides: TGTGCCAGCAGGGCCGGGACCACAAACATTCAGTACTTC.

The rearrangement uses TRBV6-1 and TRBJ2-7; no clear D gene. This CDR3 is 13 amino acids long. CDR1 and CDR2 from the germline V gene are MNHNS and SASEGT. Trimming cost V 6 bases and J 4 bases, with 13 bases left between them. The CDR3 DNA follows: TGTGCCAGCAGCCCAGGCCTTATGTACGAGCAGTACTTC. Amino acids: CASSPGLMYEQYF.

This clone was counted only a few times. The rearrangement uses TRBV6-6 and TRBJ1-5; D remains ambiguous. Germline CDR1 reads MNHNY; CDR2 reads SVGAGI (reference sequence). The CDR3 extends over 12 amino acids. V lost 8 bases and J 4 bases, leaving 9 bases between the germline ends. The CDR3 loop is CASESGNQPQHF. Written as DNA, the CDR3 is TGTGCCAGCGAGAGCGGGAATCAGCCCCAGCATTTT.

Points on this clone: Other DNA sequences of this sample code for an identical CDR3. The chain has TRBV28 and TRBJ2-7, with D tentatively TRBD1 (6 bases). The CDR3 has 14 amino acids. V was pared by 5 bases and J by 4 bases, with 15 bases between. The V gene's germline CDR1 is MDHEN and CDR2 SYDVKM. The CDR3 region is CASSLLGQGYEQYF. CDR3 bases: TGTGCCAGCAGTCTACTGGGGCAGGGGTACGAGCAGTACTTC.

This chain joins TRBV4-2 and TRBJ2-1; TRBD2 agrees at 7 bases. After removal of 8 bases from V and 3 bases from J, the junction contained 7 bases not matched to a gene. Germline V gives CDR1 LGHNA, CDR2 YNFKEQ. The CDR3 contains 14 residues. This CDR3 is CASGGGGNYNEQFF. CDR3 DNA sequence: TGTGCCAGCGGGGGGGGAGGGAACTACAATGAGCAGTTCTTC.

The chain is built from TRBV4-1 and TRBJ2-7, with 11 bases fitting TRBD2. The trim removed 5 bases at V and 3 bases at J, leaving 9 bases unmatched. Germline V gives CDR1 MGHRA, CDR2 YSYEKL. This CDR3 is built from 16 residues. This CDR3 reads CASSGGLAGGNYEQYF. CDR3 in DNA: TGCGCCAGCAGCGGCGGACTAGCGGGTGGCAACTACGAGCAGTACTTC.

The genes are TRBV28 and TRBJ1-6; TRBD1 aligns across 7 bases. This CDR3 spans 15 amino acids. V shed 5 bases and J 6 bases; nucleotides not matched to a gene: 7. The germline V gene encodes CDR1 MDHEN and CDR2 SYDVKM. The CDR3 spells CASSSTGVGNSPLHF. DNA of the CDR3: TGTGCCAGCAGTAGTACAGGGGTTGGTAATTCACCCCTCCACTTT.

The CDR3 here is CASSPAEASSYNEQFF. CDR3 bases: TGCGCCAGCAGTCCAGCGGAAGCGAGCTCCTACAATGAGCAGTTCTTC. The chain combines TRBV10-1 with TRBJ2-1, with a weak D call TRBD2 (5 bases). V dropped 5 bases and J dropped 0 bases, with 14 bases sitting between them. This CDR3 has 16 residues. The germline V gene has CDR1 WNHNN and CDR2 SYGVQD (reference sequence).

The V gene is TRBV4-1, the J gene TRBJ1-4; no firm D call. Per germline, CDR1 MGHRA and CDR2 YSYEKL. This CDR3 spans 15 amino acids. The germline V and J ends were trimmed by 2 bases and 10 bases, with 17 bases remaining between them. In nucleotides, the CDR3 is TGCGCCAGCAGCCAACCTCTAGCGGGGAAAGGAAAACTGTTTTTT. Its protein is CASSQPLAGKGKLFF.

This clone appeared a single time. The V and J genes are TRBV25-1 and TRBJ2-7; 7 bases are a match to TRBD1. Germline V CDR1 and CDR2: MGHDK, SYGVNS. The CDR3 loop spans 14 amino acids. The trim removed 6 bases at V and 2 bases at J, leaving 7 bases unmatched. The CDR3 DNA reads TGTGCCAGCAGCTACAGGGGAAATGCCTACGAGCAGTACTTC. Residues: CASSYRGNAYEQYF.

This chain joins TRBV6-5 and TRBJ1-4, with unresolved D. Deletions cut 6 bases from V and 3 bases from J, with 11 bases between. This CDR3 is built from 14 residues. CDR1 is MNHEY and CDR2 is SVGAGI in the germline V gene. In DNA form, the CDR3 reads TGTGCCAGCAGCCCGGCCCTACCTAATGAAAAACTGTTTTTT. Amino acid sequence: CASSPALPNEKLFF.

A single count supports this clone. The CDR3: CASSLSGGRAGADTQYF. In DNA form, the CDR3 reads TGTGCCAGCAGCTTAAGTGGCGGGAGGGCCGGAGCAGATACGCAGTATTTT. This sequence joins TRBV7-3 and TRBJ2-3, with 9 bases that match TRBD2. The trim removed 1 base at V and 4 bases at J, leaving 9 bases unmatched. Germline lookup yields CDR1 SGHTA and CDR2 FQGTGA. The CDR3 totals 17 residues.

This clone was picked up one time. The V gene is TRBV5-1, the J gene TRBJ1-4; no reliable D call. The germline V and J ends were trimmed by 1 base and 8 bases, with 12 bases remaining between them. There are 14 residues in the CDR3. The germline gives CDR1 SGHRS, CDR2 YFSETQ. The CDR3 reads CASSLTAPSEKLFF. The CDR3 nucleotides are TGCGCCAGCAGCTTGACAGCCCCAAGCGAAAAACTGTTTTTT. The complete variable domain, with remaining parts taken from reference TRBV5-1 and TRBJ1-4, reads KAGVTQTPRYLIKTRGQQVTLSCSPISGHRSVSWYQQTPGQGLQFLFEYFSETQRNKGNFPGRFSGRQFSNSRSEMNVSTLELGDSALYLCASSLTAPSEKLFFGSGTQLSVL.

The J gene is TRBJ2-2, the V gene TRBV11-3, with no clear D. Looked up from germline, CDR1 is SGHNT and CDR2 is YENEEA. CDR3 length: 12 amino acids. V shed 5 bases and J shed 7 bases, with 8 bases lying between them. The CDR3: CASSRVGGELFF. In DNA, the CDR3 is TGTGCCAGCAGCCGAGTAGGCGGGGAGCTGTTTTTT. The variable domain in full, completed from reference TRBV11-3 and TRBJ2-2, reads EAGVVQSPRYKIIEKKQPVAFWCNPISGHNTLYWYLQNLGQGPELLIRYENEEAVDDSQLPKDRFSAERLKGVDSTLKIQPAELGDSAVYLCASSRVGGELFFGEGSRLTVL.

The rearrangement uses TRBV6-1 and TRBJ2-7, with D uncertain. In germline, CDR1 is MNHNS, CDR2 SASEGT. V lost 6 bases and J 0 bases, leaving 15 bases between the germline ends. This CDR3 is 15 amino acids long. The CDR3 coding sequence is TGTGCCAGCAGCCTAAGCCCGGCGGACTCCTACGAGCAGTACTTC. Amino acid sequence: CASSLSPADSYEQYF.

This chain joins TRBV6-6 and TRBJ2-1, with 10 bases matching TRBD2. The germline CDR1 and CDR2 sequences are MNHNY and SVGAGI (reference sequence). CDR3 length: 14 amino acids. Losses at the gene ends were 6 bases for V and 6 bases for J; bases not matched to a gene: 5. Here the CDR3 DNA reads TGTGCCAGCAGCAAACTAGCGGGGTTCAATGAGCAGTTCTTC. Its translation is CASSKLAGFNEQFF.

Regarding this clone: Other DNA sequences in the sample encode the same CDR3. This chain links TRBV28 with TRBJ1-2; D is uncertain. Trimming took off 6 bases at V and 5 bases at J, with 4 bases between the two ends. Germline V lookup: CDR1 MDHEN, CDR2 SYDVKM. The CDR3 loop spans 10 amino acids. The CDR3 region has the DNA TGTGCCAGCAGCAGATATGGCTACACCTTC. It translates to CASSRYGYTF.

The chain uses TRBV28 and TRBJ1-3, with a weak D call TRBD1 (6 bases). The CDR3 has 16 residues. Trimming pared 5 bases from V and 0 bases from J, leaving 14 bases between. Germline CDR1 reads MDHEN; CDR2 reads SYDVKM. The chain's CDR3 is CASSPPGTSSGNTIYF. CDR3 bases: TGTGCCAGCAGTCCCCCCGGGACATCCTCTGGAAACACCATATATTTT.

The chain joins TRBV2 to TRBJ2-1; TRBD2 agrees at 8 bases. After removal of 7 bases from V and 10 bases from J, the junction contained 12 bases not matched to a gene. CDR1 and CDR2 (germline): SNHLY, FYNNEI. The CDR3 is 14 residues long. The CDR3 here is CASTSSGLSYEQFF. The CDR3 region has the DNA TGTGCCAGCACATCTAGCGGGCTTTCCTACGAGCAGTTCTTC.

This clone was counted once. This rearrangement joins TRBV2 to TRBJ1-2; D not resolved. V shed 1 base and J shed 3 bases, with 12 bases lying between them. The CDR3 extends over 15 amino acids. CDR1 SNHLY and CDR2 FYNNEI come from the germline V gene. CDR3 region: CASSEGQSGHYGYTF. CDR3 bases: TGTGCCAGCAGTGAAGGGCAGTCAGGACACTATGGCTACACCTTC.

This sequence joins TRBV5-4 and TRBJ2-2, with D hard to call. The CDR3 totals 14 residues. V was trimmed by 4 bases and J by 4 bases, leaving 11 bases between them. The V gene's germline CDR1 is SGHNT and CDR2 YYREEE (reference sequence). Written as DNA, the CDR3 is TGTGCCAGCAGCCTTCCGGGCTCCACCGGGGAGCTGTTTTTT. This encodes CASSLPGSTGELFF.

The chain combines TRBV29-1 with TRBJ2-3, with a possible D match to TRBD1 (6 bases). This CDR3 contains 15 residues. From germline, CDR1 is SQVTM and CDR2 ANQGSEA. V lost 6 bases to trimming and J lost 0 bases, with 16 bases between them. CDR3 protein: CSVVLGRGSTDTQYF. The CDR3 nucleotides read TGCAGCGTCGTCCTAGGCAGGGGAAGCACAGATACGCAGTATTTT.